These 27 T cell receptor beta chains were sequenced from one sample in a study of T cells in Graves' hyperthyroidism and ophthalmopathy. RNA transcripts gave rise to amplified TCR beta CDR3 regions. TCR CDR3 underwent first-round RT-PCR with the HTBI primer set. Via MiXCR, TCRdb re-called the multiplex PCR reads, giving one row per CDR3 protein. The profile shows 300,000 to 450,000 distinct CDR3 sequences, just under 15% of them singletons. Sequencing input: blood. These receptors came from a woman aged 25 to 39 with Graves' hyperthyroidism.

The chain is built from TRBV7-3 and TRBJ2-1, with 11 bases fitting TRBD2. The CDR3 contains 18 residues. Losses at the gene ends were 4 bases for V and 4 bases for J; bases not matched to a gene: 12. Looked up from germline, CDR1 is SGHTA and CDR2 is FQGTGA. CDR3 sequence: CASSSIPSGRTRYNEQFF. The CDR3 nucleotides read TGTGCCAGCAGCTCTATCCCTAGCGGGAGGACTCGTTACAATGAGCAGTTCTTC.

This clonotype was seen at least ten times. The V call is TRBV28, the J call TRBJ1-2; TRBD1 matches 8 bases. V gave up 5 bases and J gave up 4 bases; unmatched junction bases: 3. The CDR3 is 13 residues long. Germline-derived CDR1 and CDR2 are MDHEN and SYDVKM. The DNA of the CDR3 is TGTGCCAGCAGTCTACAGGGGGTCTATGGCTACACCTTC. Its translation: CASSLQGVYGYTF.

The CDR3 here is CASSPLRDNSYEQYF. As DNA, the CDR3 is TGTGCCAGCAGCCCCCTCCGGGACAACTCCTACGAGCAGTACTTC. The V and J genes are TRBV7-9 and TRBJ2-7, with a weak D call TRBD1 (6 bases). There are 15 residues in the CDR3. CDR1 SEHNR and CDR2 FQNEAQ come from the germline V gene (reference sequence). Trimming shortened V by 5 bases and J by 0 bases, and 14 bases separated the two germline ends.

This clonotype appeared many times. The rearrangement links TRBV30 to TRBJ2-3; D may be TRBD1 (6 bases). CDR1 is GTSNPN and CDR2 is SVGIG in the germline V gene (reference sequence). V was cut by 0 bases and J by 2 bases, with 15 bases left in between. There are 16 residues in the CDR3. The CDR3 region is CAWSVWARGNTDTQYF. In DNA, the CDR3 is TGTGCCTGGAGTGTTTGGGCCAGGGGCAACACAGATACGCAGTATTTT.

This clonotype was recorded many times. The chain carries TRBV18 and TRBJ2-5; D is possibly TRBD1 (6 bases). CDR1 KGHSH and CDR2 LQKENI come from the germline V gene. The V and J ends lost 0 bases and 13 bases respectively, with 12 bases between them. There are 12 residues in the CDR3. The CDR3 spells CASSPPDSPPYF. The CDR3 DNA reads as TGTGCCAGCTCACCACCGGACAGCCCCCCGTACTTC.

This clonotype was detected many times. V and J are TRBV18 and TRBJ2-1; D gene ambiguous. The CDR3 loop spans 15 amino acids. V lost 4 bases, J lost 2 bases, and 12 bases lay in between. Germline CDR1 is KGHSH and CDR2 is LQKENI. The CDR3 loop is CASSLDNSPYNEQFF. The CDR3, as DNA: TGTGCCAGCTCACTTGATAACAGCCCCTACAATGAGCAGTTCTTC.

This clonotype was counted a few times. The chain carries TRBV3-1 and TRBJ2-3, with 7 bases identical to TRBD1. J lost 2 bases, V lost 0 bases, and 5 bases had no gene match. CDR3 size: 16 residues. The germline V gene encodes CDR1 LGHDT and CDR2 YNNKEL (reference sequence). CDR3 coding DNA: TGTGCCAGCAGCCAAGATGGGGGACAGACCACAGATACGCAGTATTTT. This sequence encodes CASSQDGGQTTDTQYF.

This clonotype was recorded a few times. The chain recombines TRBV27 with TRBJ2-1, with 9 positions matching TRBD2. Per the germline V gene, CDR1 is MNHEY and CDR2 is SMNVEV (reference sequence). The CDR3 sequence is 17 residues long. Trimming removed 10 bases from V and 0 bases from J; junction bases left unmatched: 13. Written as DNA, the CDR3 is TGTGCCAACCCAAAGGCGGGAGGGTCAAGCTCCTACAATGAGCAGTTCTTC. Translating it yields CANPKAGGSSSYNEQFF.

The chain links TRBV6-2 or TRBV6-3 to TRBJ2-5; TRBD2 aligns across 8 bases. Germline V CDR1 and CDR2: MNHEY, SVGEGT. The CDR3 runs to 15 residues. Germline trimming cut 0 bases from V and 5 bases from J; bases unmatched to any gene: 5. CDR3 in DNA: TGTGCCAGCAGTTACTCGACTGGCGGGAGGGAGACCCAGTACTTC. It is translated as CASSYSTGGRETQYF.

The table lists this clonotype with many counts. The chain has TRBV5-1 and TRBJ2-7, with TRBD2 matching over 8 bases. CDR3 length: 14 amino acids. The trim removed 4 bases at V and 3 bases at J, leaving 6 bases unmatched. Per the germline V gene, CDR1 is SGHRS and CDR2 is YFSETQ. The CDR3 loop reads CASSPQRELYEQYF. CDR3 bases: TGCGCCAGCAGCCCCCAGCGGGAGCTCTACGAGCAGTACTTC.

The rearrangement links TRBV28 to TRBJ2-5; D is perhaps TRBD2 (6 bases). V lost 3 bases and J 6 bases, leaving 17 bases between the germline ends. The CDR3 sequence is 15 residues long. Germline CDR1 reads MDHEN; CDR2 reads SYDVKM. CDR3 sequence: CASSLGGSGGKTQYF. CDR3 nucleotides: TGTGCCAGCAGTTTGGGGGGTTCCGGTGGGAAGACCCAGTACTTC.

This clonotype was detected ten times or more. The J gene is TRBJ2-5, the V gene TRBV6-2 or TRBV6-3; no reliable D call. Per the germline V gene, CDR1 is MNHEY and CDR2 is SVGEGT. Trimming left V 6 bases short and J 0 bases short, with 11 bases between. CDR3 length: 14 residues. This CDR3 reads CASRRTLYQETQYF. The CDR3 nucleotides read TGTGCCAGCAGAAGGACGTTGTACCAAGAGACCCAGTACTTC.

This clonotype occurred many times. The chain combines TRBV28 with TRBJ2-1, with D possibly being TRBD1 (5 bases). The germline V gene encodes CDR1 MDHEN and CDR2 SYDVKM. V lost 5 bases and J lost 13, with 15 bases in between. There are 12 residues in the CDR3. The CDR3 bases are TGTGCCAGCAGTACATTGCTAGGGGTTCAGTTCTTC. This sequence encodes CASSTLLGVQFF.

There are many counts of this clonotype. V gene TRBV28 combines with J gene TRBJ1-1; possible D gene TRBD1, 6 bases. From germline, CDR1 is MDHEN and CDR2 SYDVKM. The CDR3 length is 15 residues. The ends were cut back, 3 bases at V and 1 base at J, with 12 bases in the middle. CDR3 in amino acids: CASSLLRDKNTEAFF. Here the CDR3 DNA reads TGTGCCAGCAGTTTGCTACGGGACAAGAACACTGAAGCTTTCTTT.

Ten or more counts support this clonotype. The J gene is TRBJ2-7, the V gene TRBV3-1; 13 bases are shared with TRBD2. Germline loops: CDR1 LGHDT, CDR2 YNNKEL (reference sequence). CDR3 length: 17 amino acids. Losses at the gene ends were 4 bases for V and 6 bases for J; bases not matched to a gene: 12. This chain's CDR3 is CASSLSTTRTSGGEQYF. The CDR3 DNA is TGTGCCAGCAGCCTCTCGACTACTAGGACTAGCGGGGGCGAGCAGTACTTC.

This clonotype was counted many times. This rearrangement joins TRBV24-1 to TRBJ2-7; 12 nucleotides line up with TRBD1. CDR3 length: 17 residues. Per the germline V gene, CDR1 is KGHDR and CDR2 is SFDVKD. V gave up 4 bases and J gave up 8 bases; unmatched junction bases: 14. The CDR3 region has the DNA TGTGCCACCAGTGACTCCCGAGGGACAGGGGGCCCACCTAAGCAGTACTTC. The encoded protein is CATSDSRGTGGPPKQYF.

This clonotype was picked up many times. This sequence joins TRBV20-1 and TRBJ2-7, with 7 bases lining up with TRBD2. CDR1 is DFQATT and CDR2 is SNEGSKA in the germline V gene (reference sequence). The CDR3 consists of 13 residues. Germline trimming cut 4 bases from V and 5 bases from J; bases unmatched to any gene: 8. As DNA, the CDR3 is TGCAGTGCTAAGGGAGCCCGGGAGGACGAGCAGTACTTC. This translates into CSAKGAREDEQYF.

The gene calls are TRBV30 and TRBJ1-5; the match to TRBD1 covers 7 bases. This CDR3 has 15 amino acids. V lost 1 base to trimming and J lost 6 bases; unmatched junction nucleotides: 9. Per germline, CDR1 GTSNPN and CDR2 SVGIG (reference sequence). The CDR3 loop reads CAWSDGDSSFQPQHF. As DNA, the CDR3 is TGTGCCTGGAGTGACGGGGACAGCTCCTTTCAGCCCCAGCATTTT.

This clonotype was detected a few times. CDR3 DNA: TGTGCCAGCAGCTTAGCGGCAGCTGGAAACACCATATATTTT. Protein sequence: CASSLAAAGNTIYF. V is TRBV7-2 and J is TRBJ1-3; D is unresolved. Trimming left V 0 bases short and J 2 bases short, with 5 bases between. CDR1 and CDR2 (germline): SGHTA, FQGNSA. CDR3 length equals 14 residues.

This clonotype has more than one count but fewer than ten. The genes are TRBV27 and TRBJ1-5; D is unresolved. CDR1 MNHEY and CDR2 SMNVEV come from the germline V gene (reference sequence). Trimming cost V 3 bases and J 6 bases, with 18 bases left between them. The CDR3 consists of 16 residues. The CDR3 loop reads CASSFSRTAPGQPQHF. The CDR3 nucleotides read TGTGCCAGCAGTTTCTCAAGGACCGCTCCAGGTCAGCCCCAGCATTTT.

Details on this clonotype: A much bigger clone sits one base away, suggesting this may be a read error. This chain links TRBV18 with TRBJ1-1; 8 bases align to TRBD1. Germline-derived CDR1 and CDR2 are KGHSH and LQKENI. This CDR3 is 15 amino acids long. The CDR3 is CASSPRLDRVTVAFF. For the CDR3, the DNA is TGTGCCAGCTCACCGCGGCTGGACAGGGTCACTGTAGCTTTCTTT.

Many counts were recorded for this clonotype. The chain combines TRBV7-8 with TRBJ2-1, with TRBD2 matching over 13 bases. Unmatched junction bases numbered 12, after V lost 1 base and J lost 0 bases. CDR1 SGHVS and CDR2 FQNEAQ come from the germline V gene. This CDR3 spans 21 amino acids. In nucleotides, the CDR3 is TGTGCCAGCAGCTTAGAGGCCCCTGGGACTAGCGGGACACGCTCCTACAATGAGCAGTTCTTC. Protein: CASSLEAPGTSGTRSYNEQFF.

This clonotype was counted between two and nine times. The V call is TRBV24-1, the J call TRBJ2-1; 9 nucleotides line up with TRBD2. Germline assignment: CDR1 KGHDR and CDR2 SFDVKD. Losses at the gene ends were 4 bases for V and 3 bases for J; bases not matched to a gene: 6. This CDR3 is built from 16 residues. Written as DNA, the CDR3 is TGTGCCACCAGTGAATCTAGCGGGAAAGACTACAATGAGCAGTTCTTC. Translating gives CATSESSGKDYNEQFF.

This clonotype was picked up many times. The rearrangement joins TRBV18 to TRBJ1-5; TRBD1 is a possible D gene (6 bases). V lost 0 bases, J lost 3 bases, and 9 bases lay in between. Per the germline V gene, CDR1 is KGHSH and CDR2 is LQKENI. This CDR3 is 15 amino acids long. CDR3: CASSPPDRFNQPQHF. The DNA of the CDR3 is TGTGCCAGCTCACCACCGGACAGATTCAATCAGCCCCAGCATTTT.

This rearrangement joins TRBV15 to TRBJ2-4, with D maybe TRBD2 (5 bases). Germline V gene lookup returns CDR1 LNHNV and CDR2 YYDKDF (reference sequence). The CDR3 spans 16 residues. V was trimmed by 8 bases and J by 0 bases, leaving 17 bases between them. The CDR3 region is CATQSSSGLAKNIQYF. The CDR3, as DNA: TGTGCCACCCAATCTTCCTCCGGACTAGCCAAAAACATTCAGTACTTC.

In its sample, this clonotype was seen many times. The chain employs TRBV20-1 and TRBJ2-1; 7 bases are a match to TRBD2. V trimming: 3 bases; J trimming: 5 bases; junction bases outside the gene matches: 10. CDR1 and CDR2 (germline): DFQATT, SNEGSKA (reference sequence). The CDR3 spans 15 residues. CDR3 bases: TGCAGTGCTAGGTCTGGCGGGGGAGGTCACAATGAGCAGTTCTTC. It specifies CSARSGGGGHNEQFF.

The CDR3 nucleotides read TGTGCCAGCAGCCTGGGACCTTATAGCAATCAGCCCCAGCATTTT. It specifies CASSLGPYSNQPQHF. The chain recombines TRBV11-2 with TRBJ1-5; D is possibly TRBD1 (5 bases). CDR3 length: 15 residues. The germline gives CDR1 SGHAT, CDR2 FQNNGV. With 5 bases removed from V and 0 bases from J, the gap between germline ends came to 11 bases.